This TCR beta chain was obtained from a study of beta chain features in type 1 diabetes. Whole-study findings and limits: The study found that naive, central memory and Treg TCRB repertoires appeared more similar in patients than in healthy donors.

This clone has only a few counts. The antigen is undetermined. What was sequenced were expressed TCRB transcripts, since all of the isolated RNA had been reverse transcribed. There were 3 million to 4 million reads on average in the naive, central memory and regulatory T cell samples. Sequenced by immunoSEQ multiplex PCR; TCRdb stores in-frame clones only, minus some. The sample lists 40,000 or so clones, around 50% occurring once. Sorted cells reached over 95% purity in every population. The CDR3 totals 14 residues. The germline V gene has CDR1 MDHEN and CDR2 SYDVKM. V was clipped by 6 bases and J by 3 bases, with 14 bases between them.

The chain combines TRBV28 with TRBJ1-2; D is uncertain. The source is a woman younger than 35 in good health. Sequenced input: Tregs from blood. The CDR3 region has the DNA TGTGCCAGCAGCGCCGCTTGGAGCGACTATGGCTACACCTTC. This encodes CASSAAWSDYGYTF.